One sample yielded the 11 T cell receptor beta chains listed below, sequenced in a study of beta chain features in type 1 diabetes. TCRB transcripts that were expressed got sequenced, as all of the isolated RNA had been reverse transcribed. Repertoires were generated with immunoSEQ multiplex PCR, while TCRdb's copy carries only in-frame clones and drops some. In the table there are 140,000 to 150,000 clones, around 9.3% of which are singletons. Sequenced: naive CD4+ T cells from blood. The receptors stem from a man between 18 and 29 years old in good health.

The rearrangement uses TRBV7-8 and TRBJ1-4; no definite D call. V was shortened by 1 base and J by 8 bases, with 8 bases between the two germline ends. The CDR3 is 13 residues long. The germline CDR1 and CDR2 sequences are SGHVS and FQNEAQ. CDR3: CASSLDRREKLFF. Written as DNA, the CDR3 is TGTGCCAGCAGCTTAGATAGGCGGGAAAAACTGTTTTTT.

The V call is TRBV7-2, the J call TRBJ2-1; weak D call: TRBD2 (6 bases). Trimming shortened V by 5 bases and J by 5 bases, and 10 bases separated the two germline ends. Looked up from germline, CDR1 is SGHTA and CDR2 is FQGNSA. The CDR3 runs to 13 residues. CDR3 sequence: CASSRGLNNEQFF. In DNA form, the CDR3 reads TGTGCCAGCAGCAGAGGACTAAACAATGAGCAGTTCTTC. The variable domain in full, completed from reference TRBV7-2 and TRBJ2-1, reads GAGVSQSPSNKVTEKGKDVELRCDPISGHTALYWYRQSLGQGLEFLIYFQGNSAPDKSGLPSDRFSAERTGGSVSTLTIQRTQQEDSAVYLCASSRGLNNEQFFGPGTRLTVL.

The chain couples TRBV18 to TRBJ1-2; D may be TRBD1 (5 bases). The germline V gene has CDR1 KGHSH and CDR2 LQKENI. This CDR3 comprises 14 residues. V was pared by 7 bases and J by 3 bases, with 15 bases between. Written as DNA, the CDR3 is TGTGCCAGCTTAAGGTCCAGGGAAGACTATGGCTACACCTTC. The encoded protein is CASLRSREDYGYTF.

The chain recombines TRBV10-3 with TRBJ1-1; D is uncertain. The CDR3 totals 12 residues. Germline lookup yields CDR1 ENHRY and CDR2 SYGVKD. The ends were cut back, 10 bases at V and 0 bases at J, with 9 bases in the middle. Written as DNA, the CDR3 is TGTGCCACGGGTATTGTGAACACTGAAGCTTTCTTT. Its protein product is CATGIVNTEAFF.

The chain has TRBV4-3 and TRBJ2-5; a possible D gene is TRBD1 (5 bases). Trimming stripped 4 bases from V and 5 bases from J, with 8 bases between. Germline-derived CDR1 and CDR2 are LGHNA and YSLEER. This CDR3 spans 12 amino acids. The CDR3 region has the DNA TGCGCCAGCAGCCCAGGGCAGGAGACCCAGTACTTC. This codes for CASSPGQETQYF.

This clone was found many times. The chain joins TRBV5-5 to TRBJ2-3; 9 nucleotides align to TRBD1. V lost 6 bases to trimming and J lost 6 bases; unmatched junction nucleotides: 8. Germline-derived CDR1 and CDR2 are SGHKS and YYEKEE (reference sequence). This CDR3 region has 14 residues. CDR3 DNA sequence: TGTGCCAGCAATACAGGGGGCGCATTGGATACGCAGTATTTT. Protein: CASNTGGALDTQYF.

There are a few counts of this clone. This chain connects TRBV9 to TRBJ1-3, with 8 nucleotides matching TRBD1. There are 16 residues in the CDR3. CDR1 is SGDLS and CDR2 is YYNGEE in the germline V gene. V gave up 8 bases and J gave up 4 bases; unmatched junction bases: 14. The CDR3 protein is CASNPTTGDQGNTIYF. In DNA, the CDR3 is TGTGCCAGTAATCCTACGACAGGGGACCAAGGAAACACCATATATTTT.

This clone was detected many times. For the CDR3, the DNA is TGTGCCAGTAGGGACGGGGGCACAGATACGCAGTATTTT. This codes for CASRDGGTDTQYF. The genes are TRBV19 and TRBJ2-3; D might be TRBD2 (5 bases). Germline lookup yields CDR1 LNHDA and CDR2 SQIVND (reference sequence). This CDR3 is 13 amino acids long. The V end lost 6 bases, the J end lost 1 base, and 8 bases lay between the germline ends. Filled out from reference TRBV19 and TRBJ2-3, the complete variable domain reads DGGITQSPKYLFRKEGQNVTLSCEQNLNHDAMYWYRQDPGQGLRLIYYSQIVNDFQKGDIAEGYSVSREKKESFPLTVTSAQKNPTAFYLCASRDGGTDTQYFGPGTRLTVL.

Ten or more counts support this clone. Other DNA sequences in the sample encode the same CDR3. The chain recombines TRBV5-1 with TRBJ2-3; D is undetermined. The germline V gene has CDR1 SGHRS and CDR2 YFSETQ. This CDR3 contains 11 residues. V lost 1 base, J lost 6 bases, and 3 bases lay in between. In DNA, the CDR3 is TGCGCCAGCAGCTTGTCTGATACGCAGTATTTT. The encoded protein is CASSLSDTQYF. The whole variable domain, remainder taken from reference TRBV5-1 and TRBJ2-3, is KAGVTQTPRYLIKTRGQQVTLSCSPISGHRSVSWYQQTPGQGLQFLFEYFSETQRNKGNFPGRFSGRQFSNSRSEMNVSTLELGDSALYLCASSLSDTQYFGPGTRLTVL.

In its sample, this clone was seen a few times. This rearrangement joins TRBV7-2 to TRBJ2-7; weak D call: TRBD1 (6 bases). The CDR3 has 15 residues. Trimming stripped 1 base from V and 2 bases from J, with 12 bases between. CDR1 and CDR2 from the germline V gene are SGHTA and FQGNSA. The CDR3, as DNA: TGTGCCAGCAGCTTAGGGTATGGACAGCCCTACGAGCAGTACTTC. This sequence encodes CASSLGYGQPYEQYF.

V gene TRBV30 combines with J gene TRBJ2-7; D is perhaps TRBD1 (5 bases). The CDR3 has 11 amino acids. V dropped 3 bases and J dropped 4 bases, with 7 bases sitting between them. CDR1 GTSNPN and CDR2 SVGIG come from the germline V gene (reference sequence). The CDR3 region is CAWRTAYEQYF. The CDR3 nucleotides read TGTGCCTGGAGGACAGCTTACGAGCAGTACTTC.